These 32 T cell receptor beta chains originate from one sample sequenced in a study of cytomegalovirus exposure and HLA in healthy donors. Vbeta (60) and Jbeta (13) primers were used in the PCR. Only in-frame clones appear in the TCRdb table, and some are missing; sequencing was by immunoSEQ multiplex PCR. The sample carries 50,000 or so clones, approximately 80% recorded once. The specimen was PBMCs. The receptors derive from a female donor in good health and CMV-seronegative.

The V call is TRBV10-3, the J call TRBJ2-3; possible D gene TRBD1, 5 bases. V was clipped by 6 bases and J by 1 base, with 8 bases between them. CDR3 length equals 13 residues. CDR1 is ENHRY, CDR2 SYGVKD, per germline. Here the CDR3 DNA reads TGTGCCATCAGATCGACAGGCACAGATACGCAGTATTTT. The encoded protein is CAIRSTGTDTQYF.

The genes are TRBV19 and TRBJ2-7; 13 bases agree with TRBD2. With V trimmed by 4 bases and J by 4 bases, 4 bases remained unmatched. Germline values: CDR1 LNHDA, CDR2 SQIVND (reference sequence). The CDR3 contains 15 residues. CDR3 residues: CASSRTSGRGYEQYF. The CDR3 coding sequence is TGTGCCAGTAGTAGGACTAGCGGGAGAGGGTACGAGCAGTACTTC.

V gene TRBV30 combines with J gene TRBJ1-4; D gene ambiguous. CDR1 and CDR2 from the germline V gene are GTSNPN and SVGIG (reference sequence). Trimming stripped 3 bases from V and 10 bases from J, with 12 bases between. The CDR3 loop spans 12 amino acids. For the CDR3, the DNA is TGTGCCTGGAGGGACTCCTATAGAAAACTGTTTTTT. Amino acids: CAWRDSYRKLFF.

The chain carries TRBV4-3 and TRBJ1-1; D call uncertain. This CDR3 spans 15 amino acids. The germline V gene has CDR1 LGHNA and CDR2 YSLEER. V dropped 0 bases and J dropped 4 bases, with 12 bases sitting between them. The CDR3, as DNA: TGCGCCAGCAGCCAAGATATAACAGTGAGCACTGAAGCTTTCTTT. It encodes CASSQDITVSTEAFF.

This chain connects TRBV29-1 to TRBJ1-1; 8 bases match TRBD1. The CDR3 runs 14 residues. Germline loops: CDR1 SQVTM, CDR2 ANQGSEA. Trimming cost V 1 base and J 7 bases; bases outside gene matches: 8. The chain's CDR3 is CSVEGETGVGEAFF. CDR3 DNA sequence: TGCAGCGTTGAAGGTGAGACAGGGGTGGGTGAAGCTTTCTTT.

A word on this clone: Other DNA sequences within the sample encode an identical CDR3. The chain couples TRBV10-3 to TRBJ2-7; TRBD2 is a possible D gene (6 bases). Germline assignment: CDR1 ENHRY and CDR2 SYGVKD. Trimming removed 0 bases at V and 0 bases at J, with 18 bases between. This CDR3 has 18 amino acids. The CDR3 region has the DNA TGTGCCATCAGTGAGTCAGGCTCAGGGTCCGGGGGCTCCTACGAGCAGTACTTC. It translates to CAISESGSGSGGSYEQYF.

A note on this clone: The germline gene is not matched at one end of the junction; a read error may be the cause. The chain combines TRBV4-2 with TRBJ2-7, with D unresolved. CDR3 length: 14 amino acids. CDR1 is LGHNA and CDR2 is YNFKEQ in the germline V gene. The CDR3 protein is CASSQLERSDEQYF. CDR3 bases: TGTGCCAGCAGCCAATTAGAGCGCTCCGACGAGCAGTACTTC.

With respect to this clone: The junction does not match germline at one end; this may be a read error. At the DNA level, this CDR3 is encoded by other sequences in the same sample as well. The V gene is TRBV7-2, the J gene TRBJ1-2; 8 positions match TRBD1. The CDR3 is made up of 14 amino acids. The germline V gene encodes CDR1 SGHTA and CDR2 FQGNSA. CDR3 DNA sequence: TGTGCTAGCAGCTCCCAGGGGGCAAACTATGGCTACACCTTC. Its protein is CASSSQGANYGYTF.

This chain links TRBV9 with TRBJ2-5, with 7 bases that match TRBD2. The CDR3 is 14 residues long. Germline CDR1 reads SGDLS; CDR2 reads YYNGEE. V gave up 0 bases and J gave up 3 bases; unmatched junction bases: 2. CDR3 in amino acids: CASSVAGGKETQYF. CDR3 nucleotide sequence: TGTGCCAGCAGCGTAGCGGGAGGAAAAGAGACCCAGTACTTC. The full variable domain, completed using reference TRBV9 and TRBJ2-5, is DSGVTQTPKHLITATGQRVTLRCSPRSGDLSVYWYQQSLDQGLQFLIQYYNGEERAKGNILERFSAQQFPDLHSELNLSSLELGDSALYFCASSVAGGKETQYFGPGTRLLVL.

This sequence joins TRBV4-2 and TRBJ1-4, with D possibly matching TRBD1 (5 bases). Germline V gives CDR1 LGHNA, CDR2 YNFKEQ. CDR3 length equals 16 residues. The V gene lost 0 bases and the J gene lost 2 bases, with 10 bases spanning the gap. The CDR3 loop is CASSQDGGGTNEKLFF. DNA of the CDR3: TGTGCCAGCAGCCAAGATGGGGGAGGGACTAATGAAAAACTGTTTTTT.

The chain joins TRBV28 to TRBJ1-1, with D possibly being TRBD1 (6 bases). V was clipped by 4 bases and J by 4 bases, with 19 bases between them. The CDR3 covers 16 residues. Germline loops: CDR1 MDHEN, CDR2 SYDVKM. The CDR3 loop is CASSSGASGDGTEAFF. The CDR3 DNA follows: TGTGCCAGCAGTTCGGGGGCGAGCGGGGATGGCACTGAAGCTTTCTTT.

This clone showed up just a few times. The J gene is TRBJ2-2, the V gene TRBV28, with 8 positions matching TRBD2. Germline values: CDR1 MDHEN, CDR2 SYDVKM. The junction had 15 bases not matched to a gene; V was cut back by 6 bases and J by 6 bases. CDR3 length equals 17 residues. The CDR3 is CASSPITLAGIAGELFF. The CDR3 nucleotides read TGTGCCAGCAGCCCGATCACCTTAGCGGGAATAGCCGGGGAGCTGTTTTTT. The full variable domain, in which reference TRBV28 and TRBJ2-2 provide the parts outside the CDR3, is DVKVTQSSRYLVKRTGEKVFLECVQDMDHENMFWYRQDPGLGLRLIYFSYDVKMKEKGDIPEGYSVSREKKERFSLILESASTNQTSMYLCASSPITLAGIAGELFFGEGSRLTVL.

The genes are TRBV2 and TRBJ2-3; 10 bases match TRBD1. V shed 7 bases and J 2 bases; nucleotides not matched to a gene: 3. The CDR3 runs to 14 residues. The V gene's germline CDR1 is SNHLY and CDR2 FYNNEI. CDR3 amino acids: CASKDRGVTDTQYF. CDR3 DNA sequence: TGTGCCAGCAAGGACAGGGGGGTCACAGATACGCAGTATTTT. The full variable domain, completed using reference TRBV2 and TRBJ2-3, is EPEVTQTPSHQVTQMGQEVILRCVPISNHLYFYWYRQILGQKVEFLVSFYNNEISEKSEIFDDQFSVERPDGSNFTLKIRSTKLEDSAMYFCASKDRGVTDTQYFGPGTRLTVL.

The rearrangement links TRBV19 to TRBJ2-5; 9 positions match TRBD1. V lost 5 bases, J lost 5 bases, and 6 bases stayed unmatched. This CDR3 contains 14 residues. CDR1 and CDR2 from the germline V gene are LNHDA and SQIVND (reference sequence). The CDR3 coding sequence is TGTGCCAGTAGTGCAACAGGGGGCGCGGAGACCCAGTACTTC. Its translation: CASSATGGAETQYF.

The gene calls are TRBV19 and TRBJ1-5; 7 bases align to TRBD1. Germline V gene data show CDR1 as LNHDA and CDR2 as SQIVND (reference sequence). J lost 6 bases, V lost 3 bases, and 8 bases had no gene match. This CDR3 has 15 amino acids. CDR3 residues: CASSIGGGYSQPQHF. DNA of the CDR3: TGTGCCAGTAGTATTGGAGGGGGCTATAGTCAGCCCCAGCATTTT.

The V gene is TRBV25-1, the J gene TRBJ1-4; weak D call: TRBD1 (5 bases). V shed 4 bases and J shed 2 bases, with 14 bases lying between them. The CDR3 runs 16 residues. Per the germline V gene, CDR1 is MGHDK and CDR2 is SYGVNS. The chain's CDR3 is CASSAWRGGTNEKLFF. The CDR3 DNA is TGTGCCAGCAGTGCTTGGCGGGGGGGGACTAATGAAAAACTGTTTTTT.

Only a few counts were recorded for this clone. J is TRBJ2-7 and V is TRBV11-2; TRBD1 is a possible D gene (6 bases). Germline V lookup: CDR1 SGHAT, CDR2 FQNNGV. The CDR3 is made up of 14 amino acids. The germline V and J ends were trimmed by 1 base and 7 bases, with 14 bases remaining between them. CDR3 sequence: CASSLAQGTREQYF. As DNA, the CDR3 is TGTGCCAGCAGCTTAGCGCAGGGGACAAGGGAGCAGTACTTC.

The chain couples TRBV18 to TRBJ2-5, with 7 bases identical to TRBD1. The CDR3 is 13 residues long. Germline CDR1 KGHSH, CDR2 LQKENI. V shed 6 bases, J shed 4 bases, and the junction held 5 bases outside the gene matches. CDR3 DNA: TGTGCCAGCTCCGCAGGGGGTGCAGAGACCCAGTACTTC. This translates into CASSAGGAETQYF.

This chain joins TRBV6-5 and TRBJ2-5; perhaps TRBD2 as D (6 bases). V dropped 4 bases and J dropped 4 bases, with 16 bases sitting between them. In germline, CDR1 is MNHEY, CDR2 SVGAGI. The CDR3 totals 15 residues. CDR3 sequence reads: CASSSITSMGETQYF. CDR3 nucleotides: TGTGCCAGCAGTTCTATCACTAGCATGGGAGAGACCCAGTACTTC.

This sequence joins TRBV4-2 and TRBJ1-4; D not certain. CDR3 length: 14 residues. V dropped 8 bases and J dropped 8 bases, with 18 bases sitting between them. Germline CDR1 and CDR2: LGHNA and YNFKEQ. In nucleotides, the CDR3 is TGTGCCAGCCTAGAGGGTGGAATTGGAGAAAAACTGTTTTTT. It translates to CASLEGGIGEKLFF.

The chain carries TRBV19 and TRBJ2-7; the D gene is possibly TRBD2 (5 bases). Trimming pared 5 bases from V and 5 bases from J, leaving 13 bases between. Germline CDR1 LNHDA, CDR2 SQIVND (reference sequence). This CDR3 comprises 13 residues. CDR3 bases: TGTGCCAGTAGTTCGAGGAGGATGAACGAGCAGTACTTC. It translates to CASSSRRMNEQYF.

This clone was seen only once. CDR3 residues: CASSARLEADTGELFF. The CDR3 DNA is TGTGCCAGCTCAGCCCGACTGGAGGCGGACACCGGGGAGCTGTTTTTT. This sequence joins TRBV18 and TRBJ2-2; perhaps TRBD2 as D (5 bases). The CDR3 runs 16 residues. V was pared by 5 bases and J by 3 bases, with 16 bases between. CDR1 KGHSH and CDR2 LQKENI come from the germline V gene.

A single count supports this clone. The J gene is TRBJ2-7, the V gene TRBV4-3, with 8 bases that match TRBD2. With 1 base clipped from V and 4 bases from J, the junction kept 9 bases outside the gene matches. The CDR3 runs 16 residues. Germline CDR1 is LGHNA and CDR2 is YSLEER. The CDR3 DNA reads TGCGCCAGCAGCCAAGCGGTGAGCGGGAGTTTGTACGAGCAGTACTTC. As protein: CASSQAVSGSLYEQYF.

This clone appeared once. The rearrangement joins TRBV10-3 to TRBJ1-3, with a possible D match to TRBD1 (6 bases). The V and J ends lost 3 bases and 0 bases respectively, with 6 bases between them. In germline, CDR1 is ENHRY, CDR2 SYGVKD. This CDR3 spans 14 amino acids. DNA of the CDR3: TGTGCCATCAGTGACAGGGGCTCTGGAAACACCATATATTTT. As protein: CAISDRGSGNTIYF.

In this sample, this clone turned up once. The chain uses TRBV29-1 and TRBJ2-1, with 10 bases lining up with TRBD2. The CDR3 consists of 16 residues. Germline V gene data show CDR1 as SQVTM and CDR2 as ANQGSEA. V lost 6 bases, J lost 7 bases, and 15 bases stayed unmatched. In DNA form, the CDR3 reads TGCAGCGTGGACGGACTAGCGGAGACCAATCTAAATGAGCAGTTCTTC. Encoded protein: CSVDGLAETNLNEQFF.

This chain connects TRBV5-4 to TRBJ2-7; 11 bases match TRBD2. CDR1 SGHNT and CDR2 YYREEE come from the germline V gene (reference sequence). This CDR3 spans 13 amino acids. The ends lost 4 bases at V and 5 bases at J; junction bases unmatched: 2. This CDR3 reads CASSQLAGDEQYF. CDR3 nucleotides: TGTGCCAGCAGCCAACTAGCGGGGGACGAGCAGTACTTC.

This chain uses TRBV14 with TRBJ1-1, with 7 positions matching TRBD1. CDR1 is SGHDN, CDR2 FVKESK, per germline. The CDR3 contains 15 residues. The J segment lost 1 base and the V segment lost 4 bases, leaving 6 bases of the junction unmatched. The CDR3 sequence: CASSLLRTGNTEAFF. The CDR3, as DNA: TGTGCCAGCAGCCTCCTTCGGACAGGGAACACTGAAGCTTTCTTT.

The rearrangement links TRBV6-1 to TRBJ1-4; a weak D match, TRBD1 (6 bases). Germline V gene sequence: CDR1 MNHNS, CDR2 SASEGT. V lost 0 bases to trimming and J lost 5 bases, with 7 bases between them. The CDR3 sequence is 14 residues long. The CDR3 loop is CASSEAGGNEKLFF. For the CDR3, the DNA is TGTGCCAGCAGTGAAGCAGGGGGAAATGAAAAACTGTTTTTT.

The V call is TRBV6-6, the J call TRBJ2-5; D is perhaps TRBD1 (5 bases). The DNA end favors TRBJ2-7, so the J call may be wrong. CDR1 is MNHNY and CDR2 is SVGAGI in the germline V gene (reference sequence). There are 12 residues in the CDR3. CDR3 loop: CASSPTVHEQYF. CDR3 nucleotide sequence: TGTGCCAGCAGTCCGACAGTGCACGAGCAGTACTTC.

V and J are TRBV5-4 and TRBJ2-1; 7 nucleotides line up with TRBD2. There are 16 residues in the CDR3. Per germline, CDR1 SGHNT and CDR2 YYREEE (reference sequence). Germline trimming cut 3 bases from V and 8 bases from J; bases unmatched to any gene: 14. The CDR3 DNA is TGTGCCAGCAGCTCCTTGGGGGGGACCCCTTGGGATGAGCAGTTCTTC. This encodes CASSSLGGTPWDEQFF.

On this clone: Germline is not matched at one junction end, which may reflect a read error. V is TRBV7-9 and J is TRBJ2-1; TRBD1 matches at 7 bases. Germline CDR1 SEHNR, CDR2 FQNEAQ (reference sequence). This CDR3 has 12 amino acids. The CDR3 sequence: CSSSFGTDEQFF. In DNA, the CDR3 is TGTTCCAGCAGCTTCGGGACAGATGAGCAGTTCTTC.

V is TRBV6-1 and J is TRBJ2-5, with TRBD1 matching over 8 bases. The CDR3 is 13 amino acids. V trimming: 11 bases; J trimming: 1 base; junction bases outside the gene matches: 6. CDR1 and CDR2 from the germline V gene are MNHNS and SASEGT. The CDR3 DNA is TGTGCCGAGGGGGACAGGCTCCAAGAGACCCAGTACTTC. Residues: CAEGDRLQETQYF.